Described below is a single TCR beta chain sequence and its context. Its antigen is undetermined. The sample contains more than one DNA sequence encoding this CDR3. This entry comes from a study of shared clonotypes between healthy human individuals. Study observations and caveats: Generation probabilities of non-shared clonotypes were lower (relative to those shared by all four donors). Sequencing depth was a factor that was expected to affect clonotype sharing among donors. In general, naive subsets displayed greater estimated richness than memory subsets did.

When replicate PCRs were run on sorted subsets, they used 150 to 200 ng DNA, about 30,000 T cell genomes. Sequenced by immunoSEQ multiplex PCR; TCRdb stores in-frame clones only, minus some. The table shows about 1.5 million clones, with 95% to 99% occurring only once. The CDR3 runs to 14 residues. V shed 6 bases and J 3 bases; nucleotides not matched to a gene: 4. Germline CDR1 KGHSH, CDR2 LQKENI. The sample comprised naive CD4+ T cells sorted from blood. Sample subset: CD45RA+ positively selected. The clonotype was recovered from a man between 25 and 39 years old in good health. The chain combines TRBV18 with TRBJ2-1, with 8 bases that match TRBD2. The CDR3 DNA is TGTGCCAGCTCGCCGGCGGGAGGCTACAATGAGCAGTTCTTC. Its translation is CASSPAGGYNEQFF.